This record covers a single TCR beta chain. The target of this receptor is not known. No base quality values were provided; no much bigger clone lies one nucleotide off. The sample comes from a study of glioma-infiltrating T cells (TCRdb year 2016). With respect to the entire study: TCR alpha- and beta-chain repertoires were sequenced from glioma tissue, non-neoplastic brain tissue and matched peripheral blood mononuclear cells. Each tissue-infiltrating repertoire was compared with the same patient's peripheral blood repertoire to measure divergence between tissue and blood T-cell populations. The paired cohort comprised three low-grade glioma patients, several primary glioblastoma patients and three non-glioma patients contributing non-neoplastic brain tissue.

TCR alpha and beta CDR3 regions were amplified with the iRepertoire nested amplicon-rescue multiplex PCR (arm-PCR) platform from RNA. One-step reverse transcription and amplification used roughly 100-400 ng of tissue mRNA or PBMC total RNA as input. Following bead purification, Illumina adapters were added by a secondary multiplex PCR, and libraries between 200 and 400 bp were gel-purified. The libraries contained internal 6-nucleotide barcodes that were used for demultiplexing. Libraries were sequenced on an Illumina MiSeq with 2x220 or 2x250 nucleotide paired-end reads. The source study handled its data this way. FLASH 1.2.11 was used to merge paired reads, and BWA-MEM then aligned the reads to the GRCh37 human genome before TRA and TRB reads were extracted. V and J assignment used an IMGT-derived reference of cassette sequences and CDR3 motifs that included pseudogenes. Reads were translated in three frames, and productive CDR3s were defined as those with a C...FGXG motif and no stop codons. Clonotypes were defined as unique combinations of V-J cassette pair and CDR3 amino acid sequence. Filtering of reads was based on Hamming distance, with the threshold set by the sequence error rate of each sample in mapped regions. The public reads were quality trimmed at Q25 with fastp and then assembled into clones with MiXCR by TCRdb, keeping productive beta chains. Rows matching on CDR3 protein sequence are summarized as one entry with the most common DNA and genes. For this entry, the V and J calls and clone size follow TCRdb and not the study's own pipeline. The sample yields more than 85,000 distinct CDR3 sequences; approximately 26% were counted once. Jointly, the top ten make up roughly 37% of the sample.

Broader findings and caveats from the paper: VJ-independent divergence between tissue and blood was found to be below expectation in non-neoplastic patients but above expectation in all gliomas, particularly low-grade gliomas. Small numbers underpinned the group comparisons: roughly eight glioblastoma patients, three low-grade glioma patients and three non-neoplastic patients. Very few CDR3 sequences were found to be shared between tissue and blood, and this scarcity was attributed to high CDR3 diversity and limited sampling.

Sequencing input: glioma tissue, nonneoplastic brain tissue, or PBMCs (not recorded which). The sequence derives from a human donor with low-grade glioma or glioblastoma, undergoing nonglioma brain surgery, or in good health (not recorded which).

CDR3 reads: CVSSYFWTGGKNEQFF. The DNA sequence is TGTGTTAGCAGTTACTTCTGGACAGGGGGCAAAAATGAGCAGTTCTTC. Recombination linked TRBV6-9 to TRBJ2-1, with 11 central nucleotides matching TRBD1. The CDR3 runs 16 amino acids, cysteine and phenylalanine included. The entry retains the CDR3 DNA only, 48 bases that are in frame from base 1. From a lookup of the germline V gene, CDR1 and CDR2 are MNHGY and SVAAGI.